Following are 17 T cell receptor beta chains from one sample sequenced in a study of regulatory T cells in long-lasting Graves disease. Building the TCR beta libraries relied on iRepertoire HTBI primers, and CDR3 regions underwent Arm-PCR. MiXCR was run by TCRdb on the multiplex PCR reads, yielding one entry per CDR3 protein. The sample has 500,000 or so distinct CDR3 sequences, roughly 16% seen once; the top ten hold 12%. Time point given: newly diagnosed GD, antithyroid drugs for less than 3 months. The TCR library used RNA extracted from PBMCs. These data were also reused for a study on T cells in Graves' hyperthyroidism and ophthalmopathy.

Here the sequenced sample was peripheral blood mononuclear cells (PBMCs), taken at new diagnosis, from a patient treated with antithyroid drugs. The receptors stem from a man between 35 and 55 years old with Graves disease.

This clonotype was seen only a few times. The J gene is TRBJ1-2, the V gene TRBV9; D perhaps matches TRBD1 (6 bases). Germline V gives CDR1 SGDLS, CDR2 YYNGEE. The length of the CDR3 is 15 residues. V dropped 0 bases and J dropped 3 bases, with 12 bases sitting between them. This chain's CDR3 is CASSVDSGVDYGYTF. CDR3 coding DNA: TGTGCCAGCAGCGTAGATTCAGGGGTGGACTATGGCTACACCTTC.

This clonotype was recorded at least ten times. V usage is TRBV12-3 or TRBV12-4 and J usage is TRBJ1-5, with D possibly TRBD1 on 5 matching bases. V gave up 1 base and J gave up 3 bases, with 7 bases separating them. The CDR3 sequence is 14 residues long. CDR3 sequence (DNA): TGTGCCAGCAGTTTAGGGGGCAACAATCAGCCCCAGCATTTT. It encodes CASSLGGNNQPQHF.

The J gene is TRBJ2-3, the V gene TRBV20-1, with TRBD2 matching 7 bases. Looked up from germline, CDR1 is DFQATT and CDR2 is SNEGSKA (reference sequence). Trimming at V came to 3 bases and at J to 1 base, leaving 10 bases not matched to a gene. The CDR3 totals 16 residues. CDR3: CSARDYSGARTDTQYF. DNA for the CDR3: TGCAGTGCTAGGGATTACAGCGGGGCCCGCACAGATACGCAGTATTTT.

The V and J genes are TRBV5-1 and TRBJ2-5, with TRBD2 identical over 10 bases. Losses at the gene ends were 1 base for V and 2 bases for J; bases not matched to a gene: 8. Germline CDR1 reads SGHRS; CDR2 reads YFSETQ. The CDR3 totals 17 residues. CDR3 region: CASSLSPSGSDQETQYF. CDR3 sequence (DNA): TGCGCCAGCAGCTTGAGCCCTAGCGGGAGTGATCAAGAGACCCAGTACTTC. The full variable domain, its missing parts supplied by reference TRBV5-1 and TRBJ2-5, is KAGVTQTPRYLIKTRGQQVTLSCSPISGHRSVSWYQQTPGQGLQFLFEYFSETQRNKGNFPGRFSGRQFSNSRSEMNVSTLELGDSALYLCASSLSPSGSDQETQYFGPGTRLLVL.

At least ten counts were recorded for this clonotype. This rearrangement joins TRBV20-1 to TRBJ1-5; no clear D. The germline V gene encodes CDR1 DFQATT and CDR2 SNEGSKA (reference sequence). Trimming removed 1 base from V and 2 bases from J, with 15 bases in between. CDR3 length: 16 amino acids. CDR3 protein: CSARVPVGGGNQPQHF. The CDR3 DNA reads as TGCAGTGCTAGAGTCCCTGTAGGAGGTGGCAATCAGCCCCAGCATTTT.

The sample holds many counts of this clonotype. CDR3 sequence reads: CSAVSSSLAGDEQYF. CDR3 in DNA: TGCAGTGCTGTTTCCTCGTCCCTAGCGGGAGACGAGCAGTACTTC. The genes are TRBV20-1 and TRBJ2-7, with 10 bases that match TRBD2. CDR1 and CDR2 (germline): DFQATT, SNEGSKA (reference sequence). The V gene end was trimmed by 5 bases and the J gene end by 5 bases; junction bases not matched to a gene: 12. This CDR3 has 15 residues.

This clonotype occurred a few times. The genes are TRBV12-3 or TRBV12-4 and TRBJ2-7, with no clear D. The V gene lost 6 bases and the J gene lost 3 bases, with 6 bases spanning the gap. The CDR3 covers 11 residues. The DNA of the CDR3 is TGTGCCAGCAGGAATTTCTACGAGCAGTACTTC. Its translation is CASRNFYEQYF.

As regards this clonotype: This may be a read error, as it is one base from a much larger clone. CDR3 DNA: TGTGCCAGCAGCTACCCGACAGGGGGTGAAAGACTGTTTTTT. Translating it yields CASSYPTGGERLFF. The gene calls are TRBV7-9 and TRBJ1-4; the match to TRBD1 covers 9 bases. This CDR3 has 14 residues. Germline-derived CDR1 and CDR2 are SEHNR and FQNEAQ (reference sequence). Using reference TRBV7-9 and TRBJ1-4 for the parts outside the CDR3, the full variable domain is DTGVSQNPRHKITKRGQNVTFRCDPISEHNRLYWYRQTLGQGPEFLTYFQNEAQLEKSRLLSDRFSAERPKGSFSTLEIQRTEQGDSAMYLCASSYPTGGERLFFGSGTQLSVL.

This clonotype was picked up many times. This chain connects TRBV7-8 to TRBJ1-2; 7 nucleotides match TRBD1. There are 14 residues in the CDR3. CDR1 is SGHVS and CDR2 is FQNEAQ in the germline V gene. V was pared by 5 bases and J by 4 bases, with 7 bases of the junction left unmatched. CDR3 DNA sequence: TGTGCCAGCAGCCAGCCGACAGGGCCCTATGGCTACACCTTC. It encodes CASSQPTGPYGYTF.

This clonotype has more than one count but fewer than ten. The V gene is TRBV10-3, the J gene TRBJ1-1; D not certain. CDR3 size: 13 residues. Germline V gene data show CDR1 as ENHRY and CDR2 as SYGVKD. The V end was cut by 2 bases, the J end by 1 base, with 5 bases between. This CDR3 reads CAISEMGNTEAFF. The CDR3 nucleotides are TGTGCCATCAGTGAGATGGGGAACACTGAAGCTTTCTTT.

This clonotype was recorded a few times. The genes are TRBV19 and TRBJ1-3; tentative D call: TRBD1 (5 bases). This CDR3 is built from 16 residues. V lost 0 bases, J lost 0 bases, and 9 bases lay in between. Germline values: CDR1 LNHDA, CDR2 SQIVND (reference sequence). CDR3 sequence (DNA): TGTGCCAGTAGTATAGAAGCAGGGTTCTCTGGAAACACCATATATTTT. This codes for CASSIEAGFSGNTIYF.

This clonotype has just a few counts. An end of the junction does not agree with germline; a read error may underlie this. The chain uses TRBV11-2 and TRBJ1-2; D remains ambiguous. The germline gives CDR1 SGHAT, CDR2 FQNNGV. CDR3 length: 14 amino acids. The CDR3: CASSQVTANYGYTF. The CDR3 DNA reads as TGCGCCAGCAGCCAAGTAACAGCAAACTATGGCTACACCTTC. The variable domain in full, with the rest retrieved from reference TRBV11-2 and TRBJ1-2, is EAGVAQSPRYKIIEKRQSVAFWCNPISGHATLYWYQQILGQGPKLLIQFQNNGVVDDSQLPKDRFSAERLKGVDSTLKIQPAKLEDSAVYLCASSQVTANYGYTFGSGTRLTVV.

Comment on this clonotype: A much larger clone lies a single base off, so this may be a read error. The chain uses TRBV6-2 or TRBV6-3 and TRBJ2-7; D remains ambiguous. V dropped 5 bases and J dropped 3 bases, with 8 bases sitting between them. CDR3 length: 12 amino acids. Germline lookup yields CDR1 MNHEY and CDR2 SVGEGT. CDR3 in amino acids: CASSEWGYEQYF. The CDR3 nucleotides read TGTGCCAGCAGTGAATGGGGCTACGAGCAGTACTTC.

This clonotype was observed many times. V usage is TRBV12-3 or TRBV12-4 and J usage is TRBJ2-1; 7 positions agree with TRBD2. After removal of 1 base from V and 9 bases from J, the junction contained 6 bases not matched to a gene. The CDR3 sequence is 14 residues long. The CDR3 is CASSLVGGPGEQFF. CDR3 DNA sequence: TGTGCCAGCAGTTTAGTGGGAGGGCCGGGTGAGCAGTTCTTC.

This clonotype was seen ten or more times. The chain carries TRBV15 and TRBJ2-5; 8 positions match TRBD1. Trimming took 2 bases from V and 5 from J; bases not matched to a gene: 7. Per the germline V gene, CDR1 is LNHNV and CDR2 is YYDKDF (reference sequence). The CDR3 contains 15 residues. DNA for the CDR3: TGTGCCACCAGCAGAACGACAGGGGTTGTCGAGACCCAGTACTTC. As protein: CATSRTTGVVETQYF.

Ten or more counts support this clonotype. V usage is TRBV2 and J usage is TRBJ2-7; TRBD2 matches 12 bases. This CDR3 is built from 15 residues. The V gene's germline CDR1 is SNHLY and CDR2 FYNNEI. V shed 8 bases and J 2 bases; nucleotides not matched to a gene: 7. CDR3 sequence reads: CASLAGGSSAYEQYF. In DNA form, the CDR3 reads TGTGCCAGCCTAGCGGGAGGGAGTAGCGCCTACGAGCAGTACTTC.

This clonotype has a handful of counts. CDR3 bases: TGTGCCAGCAGCCAAGTTGTGGGGACGAACACCGGGGAGCTGTTTTTT. Protein product: CASSQVVGTNTGELFF. This chain connects TRBV3-1 to TRBJ2-2; D gene ambiguous. Per germline, CDR1 LGHDT and CDR2 YNNKEL (reference sequence). The CDR3 sequence is 16 residues long. Trimming removed 1 base at V and 0 bases at J, with 9 bases between.